What follows are 32 T cell receptor beta chains derived from one specimen sequenced in a study of CD8+CD57+ T cells in acquired aplastic anemia. It was patients with CD8+CD57+ cell expansion by flow cytometry who were chosen for sequencing. Both TCR beta VDJ combination and CDR3 sequence profiling were carried out. Genomic DNA was the template for this profiling. TCRdb re-called the reads with MiXCR, one entry per CDR3 protein. Of some 150,000 distinct CDR3 sequences in the sample, about 52% are singletons; the top ten hold approximately 12%. Sequencing input: sorted CD4+, CD8+, or CD8+CD57+ T cells (not recorded which) from PBMCs. These receptors all come from a human donor with aplastic anemia.

The J gene is TRBJ2-5, the V gene TRBV7-3; D not certain. Trimming pared 5 bases from V and 2 bases from J, leaving 18 bases between. This CDR3 is built from 16 residues. Per germline, CDR1 SGHTA and CDR2 FQGTGA. The CDR3 DNA sequence: TGTGCCAGCAGCCCCCGGGCCCTCGGACCACAAGAGACCCAGTACTTC. Its translation is CASSPRALGPQETQYF. The whole variable domain, remainder taken from reference TRBV7-3 and TRBJ2-5, is GAGVSQTPSNKVTEKGKYVELRCDPISGHTALYWYRQSLGQGPEFLIYFQGTGAADDSGLPNDRFFAVRPEGSVSTLKIQRTERGDSAVYLCASSPRALGPQETQYFGPGTRLLVL.

The gene calls are TRBV5-1 and TRBJ2-1; tentatively, D is TRBD1 (6 bases). CDR3 length equals 15 residues. Trimming shortened V by 0 bases and J by 4 bases, and 11 bases separated the two germline ends. CDR1 SGHRS and CDR2 YFSETQ come from the germline V gene. DNA of the CDR3: TGCGCCAGCAGCTTGGGGCTAGGGGGATACAATGAGCAGTTCTTC. Protein: CASSLGLGGYNEQFF.

This clonotype was recorded many times. The V and J genes are TRBV12-3 or TRBV12-4 and TRBJ1-1; 8 bases map to TRBD1. V shed 6 bases and J 4 bases; nucleotides not matched to a gene: 4. The CDR3 is made up of 13 amino acids. The CDR3 DNA reads TGTGCCAGCAGCCGGACAGGGACCACTGAAGCTTTCTTT. Its protein product is CASSRTGTTEAFF.

This clonotype was seen once. The CDR3 spells CASSPQYIRDRGTEAFF. The CDR3 DNA sequence: TGTGCCAGCAGCCCTCAATACATCCGGGACAGGGGCACTGAAGCTTTCTTT. V gene TRBV11-2 combines with J gene TRBJ1-1; 10 nucleotides match TRBD1. This CDR3 spans 17 amino acids. CDR1 and CDR2 (germline): SGHAT, FQNNGV. With 5 bases clipped from V and 4 bases from J, the junction kept 13 bases outside the gene matches.

This clonotype was picked up many times. This chain connects TRBV9 to TRBJ2-1; the D gene is possibly TRBD1 (6 bases). Germline lookup yields CDR1 SGDLS and CDR2 YYNGEE. This CDR3 has 14 residues. V gave up 4 bases and J gave up 5 bases, with 13 bases separating them. CDR3 region: CASSPPTGNNEQFF. In nucleotides, the CDR3 is TGTGCCAGCAGCCCCCCAACAGGGAACAATGAGCAGTTCTTC.

The chain has TRBV6-1 and TRBJ2-3, with D unresolved. The CDR3 spans 17 residues. V was pared by 6 bases and J by 2 bases, with 21 bases between. The V gene's germline CDR1 is MNHNS and CDR2 SASEGT. The CDR3 bases are TGTGCCAGCAGGAACGACCCATACCGAGACCCCACAGATACGCAGTATTTT. This gives the protein CASRNDPYRDPTDTQYF.

The chain uses TRBV20-1 and TRBJ2-7; no reliable D call. This CDR3 is 14 amino acids long. Trimming cost V 2 bases and J 0 bases, with 11 bases left between them. CDR1 DFQATT and CDR2 SNEGSKA come from the germline V gene (reference sequence). The CDR3 spells CSARPGASSYEQYF. CDR3 nucleotides: TGCAGTGCTAGACCGGGTGCAAGCTCCTACGAGCAGTACTTC.

The J gene is TRBJ1-1, the V gene TRBV4-3; possible D gene TRBD1, 5 bases. V was shortened by 5 bases and J by 1 base, with 11 bases between the two germline ends. The CDR3 loop spans 14 amino acids. In germline, CDR1 is LGHNA, CDR2 YSLEER. The chain's CDR3 is CASSGRTPNTEAFF. The CDR3, as DNA: TGCGCCAGCAGCGGACGGACACCGAACACTGAAGCTTTCTTT.

In this sample, this clonotype turned up many times. The chain couples TRBV6-1 to TRBJ2-2; 8 positions match TRBD2. The germline V gene has CDR1 MNHNS and CDR2 SASEGT. The V and J ends lost 2 bases and 6 bases, in that order; junction bases with no gene match: 2. The CDR3 contains 14 residues. In DNA form, the CDR3 reads TGTGCCAGCAGTGAAATCGGGGGGGCCGGGGAGCTGTTTTTT. Amino acids: CASSEIGGAGELFF.

The chain combines TRBV10-3 with TRBJ1-2, with 7 positions matching TRBD1. The length of the CDR3 is 13 residues. CDR1 and CDR2 (germline): ENHRY, SYGVKD. The V and J ends lost 4 bases and 4 bases, in that order; junction bases with no gene match: 3. For the CDR3, the DNA is TGTGCCATCAGTGGGGGACAGTCCTATGGCTACACCTTC. Its translation is CAISGGQSYGYTF.

This clonotype was counted many times. The J gene is TRBJ1-5, the V gene TRBV4-1, with 8 bases fitting TRBD1. V lost 0 bases to trimming and J lost 2 bases; unmatched junction nucleotides: 3. The CDR3 spans 16 residues. CDR1 and CDR2 from the germline V gene are MGHRA and YSYEKL. The CDR3 is CASSQDTGGGNQPQHF. CDR3 bases: TGCGCCAGCAGCCAAGATACAGGGGGGGGCAATCAGCCCCAGCATTTT.

At least ten counts were recorded for this clonotype. The chain links TRBV11-2 to TRBJ1-2, with a tentative D call TRBD1 (6 bases). Germline CDR1 is SGHAT and CDR2 is FQNNGV. This CDR3 comprises 16 residues. Trimming took 5 bases from V and 5 from J, leaving 21 bases between them. The CDR3 spells CASSLSNGGQRYGYTF. CDR3 DNA: TGTGCCAGCAGCCTATCAAATGGAGGACAGAGATATGGCTACACCTTC. Full variable domain (remainder filled in from reference TRBV11-2 and TRBJ1-2): EAGVAQSPRYKIIEKRQSVAFWCNPISGHATLYWYQQILGQGPKLLIQFQNNGVVDDSQLPKDRFSAERLKGVDSTLKIQPAKLEDSAVYLCASSLSNGGQRYGYTFGSGTRLTVV.

Concerning this clonotype: An end of the junction differs from the germline gene, which may be a read error. The genes are TRBV16 and TRBJ2-7; 8 nucleotides agree with TRBD1. The CDR3 consists of 13 residues. Germline-derived CDR1 and CDR2 are KGHSY and FQNENV. CDR3 DNA: TGTGCCAGCAGCCAATCGCCAGGGGGCGAGCGGTACTTC. Amino acid sequence: CASSQSPGGERYF.

About this clonotype itself: Relative to the germline gene, one junction end is altered; a read error may explain this. This rearrangement joins TRBV10-3 to TRBJ1-5; no firm D call. Looked up from germline, CDR1 is ENHRY and CDR2 is SYGVKD. CDR3 length: 15 amino acids. The CDR3 region has the DNA TGTGCCACCCAAGGTGGGAGAAATAGCAGTCAGCCCCAGCATTTT. Protein product: CATQGGRNSSQPQHF.

This sequence joins TRBV7-1 and TRBJ2-1; TRBD2 agrees at 16 bases. TRBV7-1 counts as an open reading frame of uncertain function. V gave up 3 bases and J gave up 7 bases; unmatched junction bases: 9. This CDR3 is 18 amino acids long. The CDR3 loop reads CASSSAGTSGGAGNEQFF. The CDR3 DNA follows: TGTGCCAGCAGCTCCGCCGGGACTAGCGGGGGGGCGGGGAATGAGCAGTTCTTC.

The rearrangement joins TRBV20-1 to TRBJ2-7, with TRBD1 identical over 7 bases. CDR1 and CDR2 (germline): DFQATT, SNEGSKA (reference sequence). Trimming at V came to 6 bases and at J to 2 bases, leaving 19 bases not matched to a gene. The CDR3 runs to 17 residues. The CDR3 DNA reads as TGCAGTGCCATCAGTGAGAAAGGACAGGTTAGGGCCTACGAGCAGTACTTC. Translation: CSAISEKGQVRAYEQYF.

The chain recombines TRBV2 with TRBJ1-2, with 7 bases matching TRBD1. This CDR3 has 14 amino acids. Germline-derived CDR1 and CDR2 are SNHLY and FYNNEI. J gave up 7 bases and V 7 bases, and 12 bases lay outside the gene matches. CDR3: CASTRRGGAGGYTF. DNA for the CDR3: TGTGCCAGCACAAGGCGAGGGGGCGCCGGTGGCTACACCTTC.

V usage is TRBV7-9 and J usage is TRBJ2-7; possibly TRBD2 for D (5 bases). Per the germline V gene, CDR1 is SEHNR and CDR2 is FQNEAQ (reference sequence). The CDR3 is made up of 15 amino acids. Trimming pared 2 bases from V and 0 bases from J, leaving 11 bases between. Here the CDR3 DNA reads TGTGCCAGCAGCTTAAGGGAGTCACCCTCCTACGAGCAGTACTTC. Protein: CASSLRESPSYEQYF.

This clonotype was counted ten times or more. J is TRBJ2-3 and V is TRBV6-2 or TRBV6-3; 10 bases line up with TRBD2. The CDR3 contains 17 residues. Germline V gives CDR1 MNHEY, CDR2 SVGEGT. Losses at the gene ends were 0 bases for V and 2 bases for J; bases not matched to a gene: 5. The CDR3 nucleotides are TGTGCCAGCAGTTACTCCGGCCTAGCGGGGGACACAGATACGCAGTATTTT. It is translated as CASSYSGLAGDTDTQYF.

In regard to this clonotype: One end of the junction is discordant with germline, which a read error may explain. The J gene is TRBJ2-7, the V gene TRBV7-7; 7 bases line up with TRBD2. The CDR3 runs 15 residues. Germline V gene sequence: CDR1 SSHAT, CDR2 FNYEAQ (reference sequence). In DNA form, the CDR3 reads TGTGCTAGCAGCACCCATCCGGGAGGCTCCTACGAGCAGTACTTC. Translation: CASSTHPGGSYEQYF.

J is TRBJ2-7 and V is TRBV20-1; 9 positions match TRBD2. The ends lost 3 bases at V and 5 bases at J; junction bases unmatched: 8. The CDR3 covers 14 residues. Germline CDR1 and CDR2: DFQATT and SNEGSKA (reference sequence). The CDR3 is CSASRAGGPNEQYF. CDR3 DNA: TGCAGTGCTAGCCGGGCGGGAGGGCCGAACGAGCAGTACTTC.

This clonotype has ten or more counts. The V call is TRBV9, the J call TRBJ1-3; D is ambiguous. CDR1 and CDR2 from the germline V gene are SGDLS and YYNGEE. The CDR3 spans 15 residues. Trimming stripped 4 bases from V and 2 bases from J, with 13 bases between. The CDR3 bases are TGTGCCAGCAGCTCCAGTAGATCCCCTGGAAACACCATATATTTT. Its translation is CASSSSRSPGNTIYF.

This clonotype was picked up a small number of times. The chain employs TRBV27 and TRBJ2-1; perhaps TRBD1 as D (5 bases). Germline lookup yields CDR1 MNHEY and CDR2 SMNVEV (reference sequence). V was cut by 1 base and J by 8 bases, with 9 bases left in between. The CDR3 spans 13 residues. The CDR3 here is CASSLWQGYEQFF. DNA of the CDR3: TGTGCCAGCAGTTTATGGCAGGGCTATGAGCAGTTCTTC.

The CDR3 nucleotides are TGCAGCGGGGGGAGAAGGAACACTGAAGCTTTCTTT. Translation gives CSGGRRNTEAFF. The V call is TRBV29-1, the J call TRBJ1-1; TRBD1 might be the D (5 bases). The CDR3 consists of 12 residues. V was pared by 7 bases and J by 1 base, with 10 bases between. Germline V CDR1 and CDR2: SQVTM, ANQGSEA.

This clonotype has more than one count but fewer than ten. It may be a read error: a sequence one base away is much more abundant. V gene TRBV9 combines with J gene TRBJ2-1; D is undetermined. Germline values: CDR1 SGDLS, CDR2 YYNGEE. V lost 1 base and J lost 4, with 6 bases in between. The CDR3 loop spans 13 amino acids. The CDR3 DNA reads as TGTGCCAGCAGCGTAACACAATACAATGAGCAGTTCTTC. This codes for CASSVTQYNEQFF.

This chain uses TRBV7-6 with TRBJ1-6; TRBD1 is a possible D gene (5 bases). Germline V CDR1 and CDR2: SGHVS, FNYEAQ. The germline V and J ends were trimmed by 1 base and 7 bases, with 26 bases remaining between them. This CDR3 is 20 amino acids long. CDR3 protein: CASSLVGKRASGAYNSPLHF. Written as DNA, the CDR3 is TGTGCCAGCAGCTTAGTGGGGAAGCGGGCTAGCGGGGCATACAATTCACCCCTCCACTTT.

The chain couples TRBV24-1 to TRBJ2-3; tentative D call: TRBD1 (5 bases). The V end was cut by 5 bases, the J end by 6 bases, with 14 bases between. The CDR3 sequence is 14 residues long. Germline assignment: CDR1 KGHDR and CDR2 SFDVKD. In DNA form, the CDR3 reads TGTGCCACCAGTGCCCCAGGGTCCTCGGATACGCAGTATTTT. This sequence encodes CATSAPGSSDTQYF.

This clonotype was recorded many times. The rearrangement links TRBV2 to TRBJ1-1, with 9 positions matching TRBD1. V trimming: 6 bases; J trimming: 6 bases; junction bases outside the gene matches: 2. The germline gives CDR1 SNHLY, CDR2 FYNNEI. This CDR3 contains 12 residues. CDR3 loop: CASRGTGSEAFF. The CDR3 DNA is TGTGCCAGCAGAGGGACAGGGTCTGAAGCTTTCTTT.

This clonotype has a single count. The chain couples TRBV2 to TRBJ1-2, with TRBD1 matching over 9 bases. CDR3 length: 13 amino acids. Trimming cost V 8 bases and J 11 bases; bases outside gene matches: 12. Germline V gives CDR1 SNHLY, CDR2 FYNNEI. The CDR3, as DNA: TGTGCCAGCTGCACGACAGGGGGAAGTTCTTACACCTTC. This codes for CASCTTGGSSYTF.

This clonotype was recorded many times. The chain couples TRBV12-3 or TRBV12-4 to TRBJ2-5, with 10 bases matching TRBD2. The V gene end was trimmed by 5 bases and the J gene end by 2 bases; junction bases not matched to a gene: 8. The CDR3 spans 16 residues. Here the CDR3 DNA reads TGTGCCAGCAGTGGGGCGGGTAGCGGGGGGCAAGAGACCCAGTACTTC. Translation gives CASSGAGSGGQETQYF.

This clonotype appeared many times. This chain uses TRBV25-1 with TRBJ1-1; 7 bases line up with TRBD1. The CDR3 is 15 amino acids. The V and J ends lost 2 bases and 7 bases, in that order; junction bases with no gene match: 10. Germline CDR1 reads MGHDK; CDR2 reads SYGVNS. The CDR3 is CASSEMVRGLLEAFF. In DNA form, the CDR3 reads TGTGCCAGCAGTGAAATGGTCAGGGGGTTGCTTGAAGCTTTCTTT.

This clonotype was observed many times. The rearrangement uses TRBV7-9 and TRBJ1-1, with D unresolved. Germline-derived CDR1 and CDR2 are SEHNR and FQNEAQ (reference sequence). CDR3 size: 12 residues. The V end lost 7 bases, the J end lost 0 bases, and 6 bases lay between the germline ends. For the CDR3, the DNA is TGTGCCAGCACGGCTCTGAACACTGAAGCTTTCTTT. It specifies CASTALNTEAFF.